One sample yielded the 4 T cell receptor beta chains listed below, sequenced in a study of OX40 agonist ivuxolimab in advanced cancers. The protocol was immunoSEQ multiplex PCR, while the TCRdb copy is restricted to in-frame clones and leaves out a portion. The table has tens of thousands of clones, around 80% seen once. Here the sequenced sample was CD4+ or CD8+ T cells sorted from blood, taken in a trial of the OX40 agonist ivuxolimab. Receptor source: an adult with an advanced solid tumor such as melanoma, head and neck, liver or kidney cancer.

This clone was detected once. As DNA, the CDR3 is TGCGCCAGCAGCCAAGGGGGACAGGATAGCTCTGGGGCCAACGTCCTGACTTTC. Protein product: CASSQGGQDSSGANVLTF. The V call is TRBV4-3, the J call TRBJ2-6; 8 bases agree with TRBD1. The J segment lost 0 bases and the V segment lost 1 base, leaving 5 bases of the junction unmatched. The CDR3 is 18 residues long. Germline CDR1 is LGHNA and CDR2 is YSLEER.

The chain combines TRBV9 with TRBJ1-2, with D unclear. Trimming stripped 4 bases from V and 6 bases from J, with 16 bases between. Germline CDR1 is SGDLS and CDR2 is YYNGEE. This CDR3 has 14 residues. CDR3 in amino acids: CASSPLPRENGYTF. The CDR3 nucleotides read TGTGCCAGCAGCCCCCTCCCCAGAGAGAATGGCTACACCTTC.

The CDR3 reads CASSQTGGAEYGYTF. DNA for the CDR3: TGTGCCAGCAGTCAAACAGGGGGCGCAGAATATGGCTACACCTTC. The J gene is TRBJ1-2, the V gene TRBV6-5; 9 bases are shared with TRBD1. J was trimmed by 5 bases and V by 5 bases; bases with no gene match: 9. The CDR3 totals 15 residues. Germline loops: CDR1 MNHEY, CDR2 SVGAGI.

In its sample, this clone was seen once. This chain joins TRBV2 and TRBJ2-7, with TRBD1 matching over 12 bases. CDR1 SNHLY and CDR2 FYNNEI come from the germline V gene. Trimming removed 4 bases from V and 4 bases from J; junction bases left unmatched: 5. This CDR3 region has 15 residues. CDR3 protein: CASSGGTGGFYEQYF. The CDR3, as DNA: TGTGCCAGCAGTGGTGGGACAGGGGGCTTTTACGAGCAGTACTTC.